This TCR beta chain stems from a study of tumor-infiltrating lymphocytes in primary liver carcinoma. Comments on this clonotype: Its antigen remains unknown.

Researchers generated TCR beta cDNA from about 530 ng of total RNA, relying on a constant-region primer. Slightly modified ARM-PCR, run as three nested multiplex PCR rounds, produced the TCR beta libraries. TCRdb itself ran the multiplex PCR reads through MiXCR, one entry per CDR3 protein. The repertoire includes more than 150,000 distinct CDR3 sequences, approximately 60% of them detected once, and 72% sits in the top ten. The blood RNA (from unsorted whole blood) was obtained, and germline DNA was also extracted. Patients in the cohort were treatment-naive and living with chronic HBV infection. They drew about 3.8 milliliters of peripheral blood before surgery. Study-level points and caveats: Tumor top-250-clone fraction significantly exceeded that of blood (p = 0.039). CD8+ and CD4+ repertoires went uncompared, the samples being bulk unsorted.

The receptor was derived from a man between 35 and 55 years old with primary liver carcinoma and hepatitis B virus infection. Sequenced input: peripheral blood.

CDR3 loop: CASSQLGLAANTGELFF. The CDR3 DNA follows: TGCGCCAGCAGCCAGTTGGGACTAGCGGCGAACACCGGGGAGCTGTTTTTT. The J gene is TRBJ2-2, the V gene TRBV4-1; 11 bases align to TRBD2. Trimming cost V 3 bases and J 0 bases; bases outside gene matches: 3. Per the germline V gene, CDR1 is MGHRA and CDR2 is YSYEKL. This CDR3 comprises 17 residues.